This T cell receptor beta chain was sequenced during a study of CD4 T cells in relation to SARS-CoV-2 and coronaviruses listed by TCRdb under 2021. In terms of the full investigation: In the ViraFEST assay, PBMCs were cultured with antigen for under 13 days, after which TCR beta CDR3s were sequenced to identify antigen-specific clonal expansions. The negative reference condition was either a culture with an HIV-1 Nef peptide pool or a culture with no peptide. For other donors in the study, expansion assays were sequenced with a different, Illumina-based TCR-beta assay. Samples from three pre-COVID donors and the naive versus memory experiments were sequenced with the Adaptive Biotechnologies TCR-sequencing kit; other data were Illumina-based. Shared crossreactive spike epitopes were mapped to their HLA restriction using patient-derived lymphoblastoid cell lines. At the level of individual TCR clonotypes, the study measured memory CD4+ T cell crossreactivity between SARS-CoV-2 spike protein and common cold coronavirus spike proteins. Points the paper makes about the study in general: Significantly weaker SARS-CoV-2-driven expansion was shown by crossreactive clones than by monoreactive clones, consistent with antigenic imprinting. No donor contributed both pre-pandemic and post-infection samples, which limited tracing the source of pre-existing responses. Crossreactivity analysis was centred on spike protein, so crossreactivity against other viral proteins was not assessed. The study was constrained by small numbers of patients and of tested TCRs. Roughly 64% of donors had memory CD4+ clonotypes that crossrecognized SARS-CoV-2 and at least one common cold coronavirus spike.

CD4+ T cells from unexposed donors were collected before the COVID-19 pandemic (2011-2018). After approximately eleven days of culture, CD4+ T cells were isolated with the EasySep CD4+ T cell isolation kit. As cell numbers permitted, CD4+ T cells from unexposed donors were tested for reactivity to SARS-CoV-2 S and N and to four common cold coronavirus spike pools. PBMCs were cultured at a few million per well in IMDM supplemented with about 5.3% human AB serum and about 9.6 IU/ml IL-2. Half of the culture medium was replaced with fresh IL-2-containing medium on days 3 and 7. Each peptide culture condition was generally run in triplicate replicate wells. Leukapheresis product for the unexposed donors was purchased commercially. Ficoll-Paque PLUS gradient centrifugation was used to isolate PBMCs from leukapheresis product or whole blood. PBMCs were either cryopreserved at -140°C or used fresh in the expansion assay. The QIAamp Micro DNA Kit was used to extract genomic DNA from the CD4+ T cells.

The receptor library was made with the immunoSEQ multiplex PCR assay. The paper's data handling went like this. Preprocessing removed nonproductive sequences and CDR3s not starting with C, not ending with F or W, or shorter than 7 amino acids. The MANAFEST web app identified antigen-specific clonotypes based on expansion compared with the reference and other culture wells. A clone counted as positive if significantly expanded in 2 of 3 replicate wells versus the reference culture at FDR below 0.05. A further requirement for positive clones was significant expansion compared with all other tandem wells, along with an odds ratio above 5. CDR3 homology was quantified as pairwise Levenshtein distance, calculated with the stringdist R package after three terminal residues were trimmed from each end. Held by TCRdb, this immuneACCESS table contains in-frame sequences only and omits some clones. Under half of the omission traces to an unresolved V gene where checked; the cause of the rest is unknown. V, J and clone size are taken as reported in that table, and D and trimming were inferred from the DNA itself. The table for this sample lists around 31,000 clones; roughly 70% of them were counted only once. 9% to 15% of the sample is in the top ten clones.

On this clone itself: What antigen it recognizes has not been identified. Base qualities are missing; no much larger clone stands one base away.

The junction shows trimming of 4 bases on V and 2 bases on J, and the gene matches do not reach 4 bases of it. The CDR3 covers 15 residues, taking in both the cysteine and the phenylalanine. Only CDR3 DNA is held: 45 bases, read in frame from base 1. The germline V gene (reference sequence) supplies CDR1 SGHNT and CDR2 YYREEE. The source of this sequence is a human donor in good health. Input material: CD4+ T cells from PBMCs, cultured in vitro. The chain uses TRBV5-4 and TRBJ2-7; 12 bases in between match TRBD2. The sequenced DNA is TGTGCCAGCAGCAAGACTAGCGGGGGTCCCTACGAGCAGTACTTC. This sequence encodes CASSKTSGGPYEQYF.